One sample yielded the 25 T cell receptor beta chains listed below, sequenced in a study of identical twins. Via MiXCR, TCRdb re-called the 5' RACE reads, giving one row per CDR3 protein. The sample has a few hundred thousand distinct CDR3 sequences; 6.5% to 9.5% are singletons. The data also belong to a second study, concerning yellow fever vaccine responses in identical twins.

The sequenced sample was CD8+ T cells sorted from blood. Receptors were obtained from a woman aged 18 to 35 in good health.

Ten or more counts support this clonotype. V gene TRBV12-3 or TRBV12-4 combines with J gene TRBJ2-3, with TRBD2 identical over 8 bases. The CDR3 has 14 residues. Trimming cost V 6 bases and J 4 bases; bases outside gene matches: 6. CDR3 in amino acids: CASSSGLVPDTQYF. For the CDR3, the DNA is TGTGCCAGCAGCTCGGGACTAGTACCAGATACGCAGTATTTT.

The chain couples TRBV16 to TRBJ2-7, with unresolved D. CDR1 and CDR2 (germline): KGHSY, FQNENV. This CDR3 has 14 residues. Trimming left V 4 bases short and J 1 base short, with 11 bases between. CDR3 in amino acids: CASSPYSESYEQYF. CDR3 DNA sequence: TGTGCCAGCAGCCCGTACAGCGAATCCTACGAGCAGTACTTC. The variable domain in full, completed from reference TRBV16 and TRBJ2-7, reads GEEVAQTPKHLVRGEGQKAKLYCAPIKGHSYVFWYQQVLKNEFKFLISFQNENVFDETGMPKERFSAKCLPNSPCSLEIQATKLEDSAVYFCASSPYSESYEQYFGPGTRLTVT.

The chain links TRBV13 to TRBJ2-7; D remains unclear. V was cut by 3 bases and J by 3 bases, with 12 bases left in between. CDR3 size: 14 residues. Looked up from germline, CDR1 is PRHDT and CDR2 is FYEKMQ (reference sequence). CDR3 bases: TGTGCCAGCAGCTTGGACCGGGCTATCTACGAGCAGTACTTC. It encodes CASSLDRAIYEQYF.

This clonotype was found many times. This chain uses TRBV20-1 with TRBJ2-2; 10 bases agree with TRBD1. CDR3 length equals 16 residues. Germline V gene lookup returns CDR1 DFQATT and CDR2 SNEGSKA (reference sequence). The J segment lost 3 bases and the V segment lost 2 bases, leaving 6 bases of the junction unmatched. The CDR3 DNA is TGCAGTGCTAGACCACGGGACAGGGGCGACACCGGGGAGCTGTTTTTT. Translating it yields CSARPRDRGDTGELFF.

This clonotype was recorded many times. This chain joins TRBV20-1 and TRBJ1-2; no clear D gene. V was shortened by 6 bases and J by 7 bases, with 18 bases between the two germline ends. Germline-derived CDR1 and CDR2 are DFQATT and SNEGSKA (reference sequence). The CDR3 totals 13 residues. CDR3 in amino acids: CSARRREAGGYTF. Written as DNA, the CDR3 is TGCAGTGCAAGGAGGAGGGAGGCGGGTGGCTACACCTTC.

This CDR3 is CASSERGAPTDTQYF. The CDR3 nucleotides are TGTGCCAGCAGTGAGCGGGGGGCACCCACAGATACGCAGTATTTT. The rearrangement links TRBV2 to TRBJ2-3; 8 nucleotides align to TRBD2. The V gene end was trimmed by 3 bases and the J gene end by 2 bases; junction bases not matched to a gene: 4. Germline CDR1 is SNHLY and CDR2 is FYNNEI. CDR3 length: 15 residues.

The sample holds a few counts of this clonotype. The chain uses TRBV27 and TRBJ2-7; 7 positions agree with TRBD2. The trim removed 3 bases at V and 1 base at J, leaving 3 bases unmatched. The CDR3 contains 14 residues. Germline CDR1 MNHEY, CDR2 SMNVEV (reference sequence). CDR3 bases: TGTGCCAGCAGTTTGCGGCGGGAGTCCTACGAGCAGTACTTC. It encodes CASSLRRESYEQYF.

As to this clonotype: Since a much larger clone is just one base distant, this may be a read error. The chain combines TRBV20-1 with TRBJ2-3; possible D gene TRBD1, 5 bases. Germline-derived CDR1 and CDR2 are DFQATT and SNEGSKA (reference sequence). This CDR3 has 16 amino acids. The CDR3 spells CSARDSQDWGTDTLYF. The CDR3 nucleotides read TGCAGTGCTAGAGATAGCCAGGATTGGGGCACAGATACGCTGTATTTT.

This clonotype was recorded at least ten times. This rearrangement joins TRBV5-1 to TRBJ2-1; TRBD1 matches 7 bases. Germline-derived CDR1 and CDR2 are SGHRS and YFSETQ. The CDR3 runs 15 residues. V lost 0 bases and J lost 2; bases outside the gene matches: 2. DNA for the CDR3: TGCGCCAGCAGCTTGGACAGGGGTACCTACAATGAGCAGTTCTTC. This sequence encodes CASSLDRGTYNEQFF.

This chain connects TRBV20-1 to TRBJ2-1, with unresolved D. Looked up from germline, CDR1 is DFQATT and CDR2 is SNEGSKA (reference sequence). There are 15 residues in the CDR3. The ends were cut back, 5 bases at V and 3 bases at J, with 17 bases in the middle. The CDR3 loop reads CSARLEPSYYNEQFF. The CDR3 DNA follows: TGCAGTGCTCGCTTGGAACCTTCTTACTACAATGAGCAGTTCTTC.

The chain uses TRBV11-2 and TRBJ2-1; D possibly corresponds to TRBD1 (5 bases). The germline V gene has CDR1 SGHAT and CDR2 FQNNGV. The CDR3 has 14 amino acids. The V and J ends lost 4 bases and 0 bases respectively, with 7 bases between them. CDR3 in amino acids: CASSWTSSYNEQFF. In nucleotides, the CDR3 is TGTGCCAGCAGCTGGACAAGCTCCTACAATGAGCAGTTCTTC.

This chain uses TRBV20-1 with TRBJ2-2, with D perhaps assigned TRBD1 or TRBD2 (6 bases each). Germline CDR1 and CDR2: DFQATT and SNEGSKA (reference sequence). CDR3 length: 15 residues. Trimming left V 6 bases short and J 3 bases short, with 17 bases between. The CDR3 here is CSAQNAGEDTGELFF. The CDR3 DNA reads TGCAGTGCCCAGAATGCAGGGGAGGACACCGGGGAGCTGTTTTTT.

This chain joins TRBV4-3 and TRBJ2-1; TRBD2 agrees at 12 bases. The CDR3 runs to 16 residues. Germline V lookup: CDR1 LGHNA, CDR2 YSLEER. Unmatched junction bases numbered 6, after V lost 3 bases and J lost 6 bases. CDR3 coding DNA: TGCGCCAGCAGCCAGAGGACTAGCGGGACAGGCAATGAGCAGTTCTTC. Protein product: CASSQRTSGTGNEQFF.

This clonotype showed up just a few times. The chain carries TRBV6-2 or TRBV6-3 and TRBJ2-5, with a tentative D call TRBD1 (5 bases). The CDR3 extends over 14 amino acids. Germline CDR1 MNHEY, CDR2 SVGEGT. With 2 bases removed from V and 2 bases from J, the gap between germline ends came to 9 bases. The CDR3: CASSYIPGQETQYF. The CDR3 coding sequence is TGTGCCAGCAGTTACATTCCAGGGCAAGAGACCCAGTACTTC.

This clonotype was detected ten times or more. The J gene is TRBJ1-1, the V gene TRBV28, with TRBD1 matching over 7 bases. V gave up 1 base and J gave up 4 bases; unmatched junction bases: 6. This CDR3 contains 15 residues. The germline V gene has CDR1 MDHEN and CDR2 SYDVKM. The CDR3 spells CASSLYSGGTTEAFF. Here the CDR3 DNA reads TGTGCCAGCAGTTTATACTCAGGGGGAACCACTGAAGCTTTCTTT.

The chain links TRBV29-1 to TRBJ2-7, with D hard to call. CDR3 length equals 13 residues. V lost 3 bases, J lost 0 bases, and 9 bases lay in between. Germline-derived CDR1 and CDR2 are SQVTM and ANQGSEA. As DNA, the CDR3 is TGCAGCGTTGACGCGGATACCTCCTACGAGCAGTACTTC. Protein sequence: CSVDADTSYEQYF.

Written as DNA, the CDR3 is TGCAGTGCTAGAGATCGGGCTAGCGGGGACCTTGTCGATACGCAGTATTTT. Its protein is CSARDRASGDLVDTQYF. V and J are TRBV20-1 and TRBJ2-3; 9 nucleotides align to TRBD2. From germline, CDR1 is DFQATT and CDR2 SNEGSKA (reference sequence). This CDR3 spans 17 amino acids. V gave up 0 bases and J gave up 6 bases; unmatched junction bases: 13.

The J gene is TRBJ2-5, the V gene TRBV29-1; no definite D call. Germline CDR1 SQVTM, CDR2 ANQGSEA. The V end was cut by 4 bases, the J end by 5 bases, with 8 bases between. This CDR3 spans 11 amino acids. CDR3 nucleotide sequence: TGCAGCGTTGGTGGGCCCGAGACCCAGTACTTC. Its protein product is CSVGGPETQYF.

This clonotype was picked up many times. The V and J genes are TRBV21-1 and TRBJ2-5. TRBV21-1 is shown as a pseudogene. The CDR3 consists of 13 residues. The CDR3 spells CATIEGFEETQYF. The CDR3 coding sequence is TGTGCCACCATAGAGGGGTTCGAAGAGACCCAGTACTTC.

This clonotype showed up just a few times. This rearrangement joins TRBV15 to TRBJ2-1; TRBD1 aligns across 7 bases. Germline V lookup: CDR1 LNHNV, CDR2 YYDKDF (reference sequence). The CDR3 runs to 15 residues. Unmatched junction bases numbered 9, after V lost 5 bases and J lost 5 bases. The DNA of the CDR3 is TGTGCCACCAGCGCCGAGACAGGGATGGACAATGAGCAGTTCTTC. Translated, it gives CATSAETGMDNEQFF.

V is TRBV11-2 and J is TRBJ2-7, with no clear D. Germline CDR1 and CDR2: SGHAT and FQNNGV. CDR3 length: 15 amino acids. Trimming pared 4 bases from V and 3 bases from J, leaving 16 bases between. The chain's CDR3 is CASSSSQTVYYEQYF. CDR3 bases: TGTGCCAGCAGCTCCTCCCAGACTGTTTACTACGAGCAGTACTTC.

This clonotype was recorded a few times. The rearrangement uses TRBV24-1 and TRBJ2-1; D unresolved. The CDR3 spans 15 residues. CDR1 is KGHDR and CDR2 is SFDVKD in the germline V gene. V lost 1 base and J 5 bases, leaving 11 bases between the germline ends. In DNA form, the CDR3 reads TGTGCCACCAGTGATTTAGTGCAGGACCACAATGAGCAGTTCTTC. Protein: CATSDLVQDHNEQFF.

J is TRBJ2-5 and V is TRBV6-2 or TRBV6-3; D remains ambiguous. V was clipped by 2 bases and J by 5 bases, with 12 bases between them. Looked up from germline, CDR1 is MNHEY and CDR2 is SVGEGT. The CDR3 is 14 residues long. Written as DNA, the CDR3 is TGTGCCAGCAGTTACCGCGAAAGTCACGAGACCCAGTACTTC. Translation gives CASSYRESHETQYF.

The chain uses TRBV2 and TRBJ1-2, with a tentative D call TRBD1 (6 bases). Germline V gives CDR1 SNHLY, CDR2 FYNNEI. The CDR3 is made up of 14 amino acids. V gave up 3 bases and J gave up 6 bases, with 14 bases separating them. The CDR3 sequence is CASSDGQGTDGYTF. In DNA form, the CDR3 reads TGTGCCAGCAGTGACGGCCAGGGGACGGATGGCTACACCTTC. Together with reference TRBV2 and TRBJ1-2, the CDR3 gives the full variable domain: EPEVTQTPSHQVTQMGQEVILRCVPISNHLYFYWYRQILGQKVEFLVSFYNNEISEKSEIFDDQFSVERPDGSNFTLKIRSTKLEDSAMYFCASSDGQGTDGYTFGSGTRLTVV.

At least ten counts were recorded for this clonotype. This chain's CDR3 is CASSTWGDSTYEQYF. CDR3 coding DNA: TGTGCCAGCAGTACATGGGGGGACAGCACATACGAGCAGTACTTC. The rearrangement uses TRBV27 and TRBJ2-7; possible D gene TRBD1, 7 bases. The V and J ends lost 5 bases and 4 bases respectively, with 18 bases between them. CDR3 length: 15 amino acids. Germline CDR1 and CDR2: MNHEY and SMNVEV (reference sequence).